The 11 T cell receptor beta chains given below trace back to one sample, sequenced in a study of blood T cell repertoires in COVID-19. Profiled with immunoSEQ multiplex PCR; TCRdb holds only in-frame clones, not every one. The sample has about 92,000 clones; about 85% are singletons. Sequenced material: peripheral blood. These TCRs come from a human donor in a cohort sampled during active COVID-19.

The gene calls are TRBV30 and TRBJ1-5; 7 nucleotides match TRBD1. Unmatched junction bases numbered 7, after V lost 0 bases and J lost 5 bases. Germline V gives CDR1 GTSNPN, CDR2 SVGIG (reference sequence). The CDR3 loop spans 15 amino acids. The CDR3 sequence is CAWSVERDSYQPQHF. The CDR3 DNA is TGTGCCTGGAGTGTAGAACGGGACAGTTATCAGCCCCAGCATTTT.

This chain joins TRBV7-8 and TRBJ1-4, with 7 bases identical to TRBD1. This CDR3 contains 18 residues. V lost 1 base, J lost 8 bases, and 16 bases stayed unmatched. The germline gives CDR1 SGHVS, CDR2 FQNEAQ. CDR3 sequence: CASSLVSRRGPPREKLFF. The CDR3 nucleotides read TGTGCCAGCAGCTTAGTCAGTCGGAGGGGGCCCCCGAGGGAAAAACTGTTTTTT. The whole variable domain, filled in from reference TRBV7-8 and TRBJ1-4, reads GAGVSQSPRYKVAKRGQDVALRCDPISGHVSLFWYQQALGQGPEFLTYFQNEAQLDKSGLPSDRFFAERPEGSVSTLKIQRTQQEDSAVYLCASSLVSRRGPPREKLFFGSGTQLSVL.

The V call is TRBV5-1, the J call TRBJ2-1; TRBD1 agrees at 7 bases. The CDR3 extends over 14 amino acids. Losses at the gene ends were 7 bases for V and 7 bases for J; bases not matched to a gene: 11. Germline V gene lookup returns CDR1 SGHRS and CDR2 YFSETQ. DNA of the CDR3: TGCGCCAGCCAGGGGGACAGTAAATTTAATGAGCAGTTCTTC. This gives the protein CASQGDSKFNEQFF. Full variable domain (outside the CDR3, taken from reference TRBV5-1 and TRBJ2-1): KAGVTQTPRYLIKTRGQQVTLSCSPISGHRSVSWYQQTPGQGLQFLFEYFSETQRNKGNFPGRFSGRQFSNSRSEMNVSTLELGDSALYLCASQGDSKFNEQFFGPGTRLTVL.

V and J are TRBV7-9 and TRBJ2-3; D gene ambiguous. The CDR3 is made up of 11 amino acids. Deletions cut 6 bases from V and 2 bases from J, with 3 bases between. Germline CDR1 and CDR2: SEHNR and FQNEAQ (reference sequence). The CDR3 reads CASSYTDTQYF. The CDR3 DNA reads as TGTGCCAGCAGTTACACAGATACGCAGTATTTT. Supplemented by reference TRBV7-9 and TRBJ2-3, the full variable domain reads DTGVSQNPRHKITKRGQNVTFRCDPISEHNRLYWYRQTLGQGPEFLTYFQNEAQLEKSRLLSDRFSAERPKGSFSTLEIQRTEQGDSAMYLCASSYTDTQYFGPGTRLTVL.

The chain is built from TRBV24-1 and TRBJ2-5; 8 bases agree with TRBD2. The CDR3 contains 13 residues. V gave up 12 bases and J gave up 5 bases; unmatched junction bases: 10. Germline CDR1 reads KGHDR; CDR2 reads SFDVKD. In DNA, the CDR3 is TGTGCCTCCGCGGGAGGAGGGAGTGAGACCCAGTACTTC. It codes for CASAGGGSETQYF.

CDR3 nucleotide sequence: TGTGCCAGCTCACCGGGAGCGGGAGACCCAGATACGCAGTATTTT. This sequence encodes CASSPGAGDPDTQYF. The J gene is TRBJ2-3, the V gene TRBV18; 8 nucleotides align to TRBD2. The CDR3 covers 15 residues. The V gene end was trimmed by 3 bases and the J gene end by 4 bases; junction bases not matched to a gene: 6. Germline V gene lookup returns CDR1 KGHSH and CDR2 LQKENI.

CDR3 residues: CASGPTSGRETQYF. The CDR3 bases are TGTGCTAGTGGTCCCACTAGCGGGCGAGAGACCCAGTACTTC. The chain combines TRBV12-5 with TRBJ2-5, with 9 bases matching TRBD2. V was pared by 5 bases and J by 4 bases, with 5 bases of the junction left unmatched. The CDR3 consists of 14 residues. From germline, CDR1 is LGHNT and CDR2 FRNRAP.

This clone was counted a single time. This chain uses TRBV6-2 or TRBV6-3 with TRBJ2-1; 7 bases align to TRBD1. The CDR3 runs 14 residues. Per germline, CDR1 MNHEY and CDR2 SVGEGT. With V trimmed by 7 bases and J by 6 bases, 9 bases remained unmatched. The CDR3 DNA reads as TGTGCCAGCACCCCACAGGGGAAGGCCAATGAGCAGTTCTTC. Translating it yields CASTPQGKANEQFF.

The rearrangement links TRBV7-2 to TRBJ2-5, with TRBD1 matching over 10 bases. Germline loops: CDR1 SGHTA, CDR2 FQGNSA. The CDR3 is made up of 14 amino acids. Trimming at V came to 5 bases and at J to 1 base, leaving 1 base not matched to a gene. CDR3 amino acids: CASSGQGGQETQYF. CDR3 DNA: TGTGCCAGCAGCGGACAGGGGGGCCAAGAGACCCAGTACTTC. Using reference TRBV7-2 and TRBJ2-5 for the parts outside the CDR3, the full variable domain is GAGVSQSPSNKVTEKGKDVELRCDPISGHTALYWYRQSLGQGLEFLIYFQGNSAPDKSGLPSDRFSAERTGGSVSTLTIQRTQQEDSAVYLCASSGQGGQETQYFGPGTRLLVL.

This clone appeared once. This chain uses TRBV7-3 with TRBJ2-3; D call uncertain. Germline assignment: CDR1 SGHTA and CDR2 FQGTGA. V lost 5 bases to trimming and J lost 10 bases, with 16 bases between them. The CDR3 has 13 residues. The CDR3 nucleotides are TGTGCCAGCAGCCTGAATCGCGTAGGAGCGCAGTATTTT. This sequence encodes CASSLNRVGAQYF.

This chain joins TRBV7-9 and TRBJ2-1, with D possibly matching TRBD2 (6 bases). The CDR3 consists of 12 residues. Deletions cut 5 bases from V and 8 bases from J, with 10 bases between. CDR1 is SEHNR and CDR2 is FQNEAQ in the germline V gene (reference sequence). The CDR3 nucleotides are TGTGCCAGCAGCGGGACTGGGGATGAGCAGTTCTTC. Translating gives CASSGTGDEQFF. Together with reference TRBV7-9 and TRBJ2-1, the CDR3 gives the full variable domain: DTGVSQNPRHKITKRGQNVTFRCDPISEHNRLYWYRQTLGQGPEFLTYFQNEAQLEKSRLLSDRFSAERPKGSFSTLEIQRTEQGDSAMYLCASSGTGDEQFFGPGTRLTVL.